Listed below are T cell receptor beta chains from one sample, sequenced in a study of read filtering for tumor transcriptome and immune sequencing. TCRdb processed the reads anew with MiXCR; each CDR3 protein has one entry. The sample yields about 27,000 distinct CDR3 sequences, over 13% seen once. The sequencing input was a population of CD138-negative cells sorted from bone marrow. The receptors shown here come from a donor over 35 with multiple myeloma. Both conserved end residues are part of each CDR3. The D gene is left open where the match is weak. The listing skips clone size in some rows; elsewhere it reads once, few, many or a size class.

TRBJ2-7	TRBD2	TRBV6-2/TRBV6-3	many	CASSYLGGLEKEQYF	TGTGCCAGCAGTTATTTGGGCGGACTAGAAAAGGAGCAGTACTTC
TRBJ1-3	TRBD1	TRBV30	-	CAHSGGGPGNTIYF	TGTGCGCACTCAGGAGGGGGCCCTGGAAACACCATATATTTT
TRBJ2-3	-	TRBV11-3	many	CASSLADNPGADTQYF	TGTGCCAGCAGCTTAGCTGATAACCCCGGGGCAGATACGCAGTATTTT
TRBJ2-2	TRBD2	TRBV10-1	many	CASSESVGLAGGTGELFF	TGCGCCAGCAGTGAGTCTGTAGGACTAGCGGGAGGCACCGGGGAGCTGTTTTTT
TRBJ2-1	-	TRBV7-6	many	CASSLGPGTGDNEQFF	TGTGCCAGCAGCTTAGGTCCAGGTACCGGGGACAATGAGCAGTTCTTC
TRBJ2-6	-	TRBV19	many	CASTVSGANVLTF	TGTGCCAGTACTGTCTCTGGGGCCAACGTCCTGACTTTC
TRBJ2-7	-	TRBV29-1	many	CSAILGTVAYEQYF	TGCAGCGCCATCCTGGGAACAGTAGCCTACGAGCAGTACTTC
TRBJ2-1	-	TRBV7-9	many	CASSLGDGRGSSYNEQFF	TGTGCCAGCAGCTTGGGGGACGGAAGGGGGTCCTCCTACAATGAGCAGTTCTTC
TRBJ2-5	TRBD1	TRBV14	-	CASSQIGQGAETQYF	TGTGCCAGCAGCCAAATAGGACAGGGGGCCGAGACCCAGTACTTC
TRBJ2-5	-	TRBV9	few	CASSVGAGETQYF	TGTGCCAGCAGCGTGGGGGCCGGAGAGACCCAGTACTTC
TRBJ2-2	-	TRBV14	many	CASSQGGELFF	TGTGCCAGCAGCCAAGGCGGGGAGCTGTTTTTT
TRBJ1-1	-	TRBV11-2	many	CASSSQGPLNTEAFF	TGTGCCAGCAGCTCGCAGGGACCGTTGAACACTGAAGCTTTCTTT
TRBJ2-5	-	TRBV7-9	many	CASSLGSHGGETQYF	TGTGCCAGCAGCTTAGGGTCCCACGGAGGGGAGACCCAGTACTTC
TRBJ1-5	-	TRBV4-1	many	CASSQDRQAVSNQPQHF	TGCGCCAGCAGCCAAGATCGGCAGGCGGTTAGCAATCAGCCCCAGCATTTT
TRBJ2-2	TRBD2	TRBV6-5	few	CASRREGSNTGELFF	TGTGCCAGCAGGCGGGAGGGAAGTAACACCGGGGAGCTGTTTTTT